The rows below give T cell receptor beta chains drawn from one sample of a study of cytomegalovirus exposure and HLA in healthy donors. Assay: immunoSEQ multiplex PCR; the TCRdb copy retains only in-frame clones and omits some. The sample lists 200,000 to 250,000 clones; around 87% were seen once. Specimen: PBMCs. These receptors were obtained from a woman in her late teens or twenties in good health and CMV-seropositive. CDR3s leave out the opening cysteine and the closing phenylalanine or tryptophan.

v_call | cdr3_aa
TRBV2 | ASSEFGQPNYGYT
TRBV7-9 | ASSPDIFYGYT
TRBV5-4 | ASSLRGRVEETQY
TRBV28 | ASNAGVTNEKLF
TRBV5-4 | ASSLRASGSTDTQY
TRBV30 | AWSEGVVPYEQY
TRBV28 | ASSDLEGAQNEQF
TRBV2 | ASIPQGSYGYT
TRBV19 | ASSRILYRGNTEAF
TRBV6-1 | ASSEAGGALGQPQH
TRBV6-1 | ASSRNAEAF
TRBV7-2 | ASSPSGRANEQF
TRBV25-1 | ASSEWGRERTEAF
TRBV2 | ASSGRRLAGVETQY
TRBV2 | ASSEAEGLVYIYNEQF
TRBV5-1 | ASSPTSGRGGEQY
TRBV27 | ASSLGTGAGYT
TRBV10-3 | AIRGTTGEADTQY
TRBV6-1 | ASSPGAQGYNEQF
TRBV5-6 | ASSLRLAGPYEQY
TRBV4-1 | ASSQTGSTGELF
TRBV27 | ASSLWGSSGNTIY
TRBV28 | ASSLSGEGVSYNEQF
TRBV25-1 | ASSEYQTGEVTSEAF
TRBV11-2 | ASSLGASGRALYNEQF
TRBV4-1 | ASSHSSGRFGEQY
TRBV18 | ASSREARGETQY
TRBV6-6 | ASSYHPNTGELF
TRBV15 | ATSRDSRDTEAF
TRBV6-1 | ASSDLAGEYNEQF
TRBV4-1 | ASSQSPGESNYGYT
TRBV6-1 | ASREGLAGTHLYEQY
TRBV5-1 | ASSFSTGDTEAF
TRBV27 | ASRPGQGSGNTIY
TRBV19 | ARAPGQGSYEQY
TRBV7-2 | ASSLDRGVLGNYGYT
TRBV30 | AWSAGRDNEQF
TRBV5-1 | ASSPVGVSSMAYNEQF
TRBV5-5 | ASSLSGGRQEPQH
TRBV7-2 | ASSFTLALTYEQY
TRBV9 | ASSVATREWTGELF
TRBV11-1 | ASSSSFRVEAF
TRBV27 | ASLETLPSGGTPLFYT